Listed here is a single T cell receptor beta chain. Its antigen is still unknown. No qualities accompany the bases; no much larger clone lies one base away. The data stem from a study of post-analysis software for immune sequencing data (dated by TCRdb to 2013 to 2016). At the level of the whole study: The recorded disease courses included relapsing-remitting, secondary progressive and progressive-relapsing multiple sclerosis, and some patients had no subtype annotation. The patient repertoires were set against eleven to twelve previously published healthy control repertoires from donors whose ages ranged from roughly 6 to 26 years. A subset of samples was prepared in parallel using single-end sample barcoding, then pooled and co-amplified after Illumina adapter ligation.

V loses 6 bases at its end and J loses 1 base; junction bases beyond the gene matches: 6. Inclusive of the bounding cysteine and phenylalanine, the CDR3 is 15 residues long. Only the CDR3 region is kept as DNA, spanning 45 bases read in frame from base 1. The germline V gene encodes CDR1 MNHNY and CDR2 SVGAGI (reference sequence). The protocol used for the library was PCR. Sequencing relied on an Illumina HiSeq 2500. Unique molecular identifiers were incorporated into TCR beta cDNA libraries to reduce PCR and sequencing biases. Every 1 to 10 million input T cells yielded approximately 500,000 cDNA molecules, meaning each molecule approximated one T cell. The patient libraries were prepared and sequenced using the same protocol as the earlier healthy control dataset. Samples belonging to the same batch were prepared together, multiplexed and sequenced on a shared HiSeq lane. In the original analysis: MIGEC was used to process the raw barcoded reads, and molecular identifier groups with only a single read were discarded before consensus assembly and CDR3 extraction. VDJtools was used for post-analysis of the clonotype tables, with diversity normalized by down-sampling every dataset to the smallest sample size. To correct batch-related cross-sample contamination, repertoire overlap clustering matched CDR3 amino acid sequences but not nucleotide sequences. TCRdb trimmed public reads at Q25 via fastp, called clones via MiXCR and kept in-frame beta chains. CDR3 protein duplicates are merged, each entry listing the most common genes and DNA. TCRdb, not the authors, supplied the V and J calls. For this sample there are fewer than 900,000 distinct CDR3 sequences; 35% to 55% appear just once. The ten largest clones capture roughly 4.5% of the sample.

TCR beta repertoires were profiled from peripheral blood of about a dozen young patients with multiple sclerosis to demonstrate the VDJtools post-analysis software. The multiple sclerosis patients were children and adolescents ranging in age from 6 to 15 years. The paper as a whole reports these results and caveats: Normalized Chao1 diversity was significantly lower in multiple sclerosis patients than controls, suggesting substantial peripheral T-cell clonal expansion. Four to six TRBV segments, including TRBV5-6, TRBV5-1 and TRBV20-1, were significantly more frequent in patients than controls. When samples were clustered directly using the F measure, samples prepared in the same batch co-clustered strongly, which prompted a batch-effect correction. The multiple sclerosis patient group was slightly younger than the control group.

The TCR was taken from a girl aged 5-17 years with multiple sclerosis. The sample consisted of blood. The rearrangement combines TRBV6-6 with TRBJ2-5; the junction holds 9 bases that match TRBD1. The DNA sequence follows: TGTGCCAGCAGCACAGGACAGGGGCCCCAAGAGACCCAGTACTTC. Its protein reads: CASSTGQGPQETQYF.